What follows are 24 T cell receptor beta chains derived from one specimen sequenced in a study of blood T cell repertoires in COVID-19. Produced via immunoSEQ multiplex PCR; TCRdb's table is partial and in-frame only. The sample holds some 140,000 clones, more than 70% seen once. The sequencing input was peripheral blood. These receptors came from a man aged 55 to 69 with acute or convalescent COVID-19.

This clone was detected only once. The chain carries TRBV30 and TRBJ2-5; D not resolved. V was pared by 5 bases and J by 5 bases, with 12 bases between. The CDR3 has 12 amino acids. CDR1 and CDR2 (germline): GTSNPN, SVGIG (reference sequence). CDR3 amino acids: CAWAWARETQYF. As DNA, the CDR3 is TGTGCCTGGGCTTGGGCCCGTGAGACCCAGTACTTC.

This chain uses TRBV20-1 with TRBJ1-1, with 8 bases fitting TRBD1. Unmatched junction bases numbered 4, after V lost 3 bases and J lost 1 base. Per germline, CDR1 DFQATT and CDR2 SNEGSKA (reference sequence). The CDR3 has 14 amino acids. The CDR3 DNA reads TGCAGTGCTAGTGGGCAGGGGGCGAACACTGAAGCTTTCTTT. Its protein is CSASGQGANTEAFF.

This clone was counted only a few times. J is TRBJ2-7 and V is TRBV27; a possible D gene is TRBD1 (8 bases). The V gene's germline CDR1 is MNHEY and CDR2 SMNVEV (reference sequence). The CDR3 extends over 13 amino acids. Trimming pared 2 bases from V and 5 bases from J, leaving 10 bases between. The CDR3 reads CASSLTGGDEQYF. Here the CDR3 DNA reads TGTGCCAGCAGTTTAACAGGGGGGGACGAGCAGTACTTC.

The chain combines TRBV9 with TRBJ2-1, with D perhaps matching TRBD2 (6 bases). There are 14 residues in the CDR3. Germline V gene data show CDR1 as SGDLS and CDR2 as YYNGEE. V was trimmed by 0 bases and J by 10 bases, leaving 14 bases between them. The chain's CDR3 is CASSVGVGGREQFF. DNA of the CDR3: TGTGCCAGCAGCGTAGGTGTGGGAGGCAGGGAGCAGTTCTTC.

The chain employs TRBV20-1 and TRBJ1-5; 8 bases map to TRBD1. The CDR3 loop spans 15 amino acids. Germline CDR1 and CDR2: DFQATT and SNEGSKA (reference sequence). J was trimmed by 6 bases and V by 3 bases; bases with no gene match: 10. The CDR3, as DNA: TGCAGTGCTAGTCCTCAGGGGGCGTCCACTCAGCCCCAGCATTTT. The encoded protein is CSASPQGASTQPQHF.

The chain couples TRBV6-5 to TRBJ1-5, with TRBD1 matching 11 bases. Germline CDR1 MNHEY, CDR2 SVGAGI. Trimming at V came to 9 bases and at J to 7 bases, leaving 8 bases not matched to a gene. This CDR3 contains 14 residues. CDR3 sequence: CASLSRDRGQPQHF. The CDR3 DNA follows: TGTGCCAGTCTATCCCGGGACAGGGGGCAGCCCCAGCATTTT.

Here the CDR3 reads CASSISGRHTGELFF. Written as DNA, the CDR3 is TGTGCCAGCAGTATTAGCGGGAGACACACCGGGGAGCTGTTTTTT. This chain connects TRBV27 to TRBJ2-2; 9 bases are a match to TRBD2. V lost 5 bases, J lost 3 bases, and 4 bases stayed unmatched. Germline CDR1 and CDR2: MNHEY and SMNVEV (reference sequence). This CDR3 has 15 residues.

This chain links TRBV6-6 with TRBJ1-5; 7 bases agree with TRBD1. The length of the CDR3 is 16 residues. With 4 bases clipped from V and 3 bases from J, the junction kept 9 bases outside the gene matches. Looked up from germline, CDR1 is MNHNY and CDR2 is SVGAGI (reference sequence). The CDR3 DNA follows: TGTGCCAGCAGTTTGCCCCGGGACAGACTCAATCAGCCCCAGCATTTT. This translates into CASSLPRDRLNQPQHF.

The chain combines TRBV10-2 with TRBJ1-3; D is uncertain. V lost 5 bases and J lost 4, with 3 bases in between. Germline V CDR1 and CDR2: WSHSY, SAAADI. The length of the CDR3 is 11 residues. The CDR3 coding sequence is TGCGCCAGCAGTCAGGGAAACACCATATATTTT. Translation: CASSQGNTIYF.

The chain has TRBV24-1 and TRBJ2-2, with 9 nucleotides matching TRBD1. This CDR3 spans 17 amino acids. Trimming took 2 bases from V and 3 from J; bases not matched to a gene: 6. CDR1 and CDR2 from the germline V gene are KGHDR and SFDVKD. As DNA, the CDR3 is TGTGCCACCAGTGATTACGGGACAGGGAGAGACACCGGGGAGCTGTTTTTT. The encoded protein is CATSDYGTGRDTGELFF.

The rearrangement joins TRBV9 to TRBJ2-2, with D maybe TRBD1 (6 bases). Trimming stripped 2 bases from V and 0 bases from J, with 8 bases between. CDR3 length: 15 amino acids. Germline values: CDR1 SGDLS, CDR2 YYNGEE. CDR3 amino acids: CASSVRGTNTGELFF. CDR3 nucleotides: TGTGCCAGCAGCGTGAGGGGGACGAACACCGGGGAGCTGTTTTTT.

In this sample, this clone turned up once. CDR3 in amino acids: CASSAGTSGWRGTGELFF. The CDR3, as DNA: TGTGCCAGCAGTGCCGGGACTAGCGGGTGGCGGGGCACCGGGGAGCTGTTTTTT. V gene TRBV6-1 combines with J gene TRBJ2-2, with TRBD2 identical over 12 bases. Trimming at V came to 4 bases and at J to 4 bases, leaving 10 bases not matched to a gene. The V gene's germline CDR1 is MNHNS and CDR2 SASEGT. The CDR3 consists of 18 residues.

In DNA, the CDR3 is TGCAGCGTTGCAGGGCTACCCACGAACACTGAAGCTTTCTTT. Its translation: CSVAGLPTNTEAFF. This chain connects TRBV29-1 to TRBJ1-1; tentative D call: TRBD1 (5 bases). The CDR3 spans 14 residues. Trimming removed 4 bases at V and 1 base at J, with 13 bases between. Germline V gives CDR1 SQVTM, CDR2 ANQGSEA.

The chain combines TRBV5-4 with TRBJ2-7, with 10 nucleotides matching TRBD1. The CDR3 sequence is 14 residues long. The germline gives CDR1 SGHNT, CDR2 YYREEE (reference sequence). V dropped 3 bases and J dropped 2; count of bases not matched to a gene: 2. CDR3 in amino acids: CASSWDRGPYEQYF. The CDR3 DNA sequence: TGTGCCAGCAGCTGGGACAGGGGACCCTACGAGCAGTACTTC.

The rearrangement links TRBV6-5 to TRBJ2-1, with 10 positions matching TRBD2. This CDR3 contains 15 residues. The trim removed 5 bases at V and 7 bases at J, leaving 8 bases unmatched. Germline V gives CDR1 MNHEY, CDR2 SVGAGI. CDR3 amino acids: CASSRAGGERNEQFF. CDR3 DNA: TGTGCCAGCAGTCGAGCGGGAGGGGAGAGAAATGAGCAGTTCTTC.

The genes are TRBV30 and TRBJ1-4; 9 nucleotides agree with TRBD1. This CDR3 is 15 amino acids long. The germline V gene has CDR1 GTSNPN and CDR2 SVGIG (reference sequence). V shed 7 bases and J 7 bases; nucleotides not matched to a gene: 13. The CDR3 DNA reads as TGTGCCTTGGGACAGGGATCGGTTCCGGGTGAAAAACTGTTTTTT. This codes for CALGQGSVPGEKLFF.

The J gene is TRBJ2-2, the V gene TRBV11-3; TRBD2 might be the D (5 bases). With 2 bases removed from V and 0 bases from J, the gap between germline ends came to 7 bases. The CDR3 covers 15 residues. Germline V gene data show CDR1 as SGHNT and CDR2 as YENEEA. CDR3 loop: CASSLSGANTGELFF. The CDR3 DNA reads as TGTGCCAGCAGCTTAAGCGGAGCGAACACCGGGGAGCTGTTTTTT.

This chain joins TRBV5-4 and TRBJ2-2; 8 bases fit TRBD1. The germline V gene has CDR1 SGHNT and CDR2 YYREEE (reference sequence). The CDR3 extends over 15 amino acids. V gave up 3 bases and J gave up 4 bases; unmatched junction bases: 5. CDR3 residues: CASSSRGPPTGELFF. CDR3 bases: TGTGCCAGCAGCTCCAGGGGGCCCCCCACCGGGGAGCTGTTTTTT.

The J gene is TRBJ1-5, the V gene TRBV28; TRBD1 is a possible D gene (5 bases). V was pared by 7 bases and J by 13 bases, with 17 bases between. Germline CDR1 MDHEN, CDR2 SYDVKM. This CDR3 is 12 amino acids long. CDR3 sequence (DNA): TGTGCCAGCACCATCAGGGCTGACAATCAGCATTTT. Translating it yields CASTIRADNQHF. Full variable domain (outside the CDR3, taken from reference TRBV28 and TRBJ1-5): DVKVTQSSRYLVKRTGEKVFLECVQDMDHENMFWYRQDPGLGLRLIYFSYDVKMKEKGDIPEGYSVSREKKERFSLILESASTNQTSMYLCASTIRADNQHFGDGTRLSIL.

V and J are TRBV4-1 and TRBJ1-4; D is unresolved. This CDR3 is built from 16 residues. Germline CDR1 and CDR2: MGHRA and YSYEKL. V was shortened by 0 bases and J by 8 bases, with 16 bases between the two germline ends. This CDR3 is CASSQDTGALGEKLFF. The CDR3 DNA sequence: TGCGCCAGCAGCCAAGATACGGGAGCCTTAGGGGAAAAACTGTTTTTT.

The chain combines TRBV5-4 with TRBJ2-2, with 8 bases that match TRBD2. This CDR3 comprises 15 residues. J gave up 4 bases and V 4 bases, and 6 bases lay outside the gene matches. Germline loops: CDR1 SGHNT, CDR2 YYREEE (reference sequence). CDR3 in amino acids: CASSRGGQTTGELFF. CDR3 coding DNA: TGTGCCAGCAGCCGGGGGGGGCAGACCACCGGGGAGCTGTTTTTT.

This clone turned up a few times. The J gene is TRBJ1-6, the V gene TRBV30, with a weak D call TRBD1 (6 bases). CDR1 is GTSNPN, CDR2 SVGIG, per germline (reference sequence). The CDR3 consists of 13 residues. The V end lost 6 bases, the J end lost 5 bases, and 11 bases lay between the germline ends. Written as DNA, the CDR3 is TGTGCCTGCTGGGACACCCATAATTCACCCCTCCACTTT. Residues: CACWDTHNSPLHF.

This clone appeared many times. The rearrangement uses TRBV7-3 and TRBJ1-2; no reliable D call. The germline gives CDR1 SGHTA, CDR2 FQGTGA. This CDR3 has 15 amino acids. Trimming removed 5 bases at V and 8 bases at J, with 21 bases between. In DNA, the CDR3 is TGTGCCAGCAGCGCCACCGGGCATAGGGCGGGCGGCTACACCTTC. Encoded protein: CASSATGHRAGGYTF. Full variable domain (missing parts from reference TRBV7-3 and TRBJ1-2): GAGVSQTPSNKVTEKGKYVELRCDPISGHTALYWYRQSLGQGPEFLIYFQGTGAADDSGLPNDRFFAVRPEGSVSTLKIQRTERGDSAVYLCASSATGHRAGGYTFGSGTRLTVV.

This clone has a handful of counts. The CDR3 loop reads CASSFPRVSGNTIYF. The CDR3, as DNA: TGTGCCAGCAGCTTTCCCAGGGTATCTGGAAACACCATATATTTT. This rearrangement joins TRBV7-8 to TRBJ1-3; maybe TRBD1 (5 bases). Germline V CDR1 and CDR2: SGHVS, FQNEAQ. V was pared by 3 bases and J by 1 base, with 10 bases between. The CDR3 loop spans 15 amino acids.